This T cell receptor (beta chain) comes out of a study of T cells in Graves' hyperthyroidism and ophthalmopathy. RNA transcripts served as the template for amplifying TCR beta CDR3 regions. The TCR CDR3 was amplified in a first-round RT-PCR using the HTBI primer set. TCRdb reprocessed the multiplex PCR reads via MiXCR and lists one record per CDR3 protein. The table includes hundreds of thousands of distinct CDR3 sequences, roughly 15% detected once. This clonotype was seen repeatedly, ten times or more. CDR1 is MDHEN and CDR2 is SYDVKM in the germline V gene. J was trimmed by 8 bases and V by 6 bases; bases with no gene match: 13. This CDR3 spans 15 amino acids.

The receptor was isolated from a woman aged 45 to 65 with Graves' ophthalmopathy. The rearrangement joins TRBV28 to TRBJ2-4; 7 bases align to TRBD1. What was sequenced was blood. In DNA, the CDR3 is TGTGCCAGCAGCCCCCCGACGACAGGGAGTGACATTCAGTACTTC. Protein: CASSPPTTGSDIQYF.